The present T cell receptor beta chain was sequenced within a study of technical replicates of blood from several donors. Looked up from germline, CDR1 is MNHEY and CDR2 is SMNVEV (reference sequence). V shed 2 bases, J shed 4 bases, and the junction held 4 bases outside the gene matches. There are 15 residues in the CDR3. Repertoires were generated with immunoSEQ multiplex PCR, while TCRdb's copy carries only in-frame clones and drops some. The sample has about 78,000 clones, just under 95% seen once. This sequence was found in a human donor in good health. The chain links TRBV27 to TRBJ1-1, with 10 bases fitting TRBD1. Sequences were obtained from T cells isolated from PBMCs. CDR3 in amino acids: CASSLAGTGVTEAFF. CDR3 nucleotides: TGTGCCAGCAGTTTAGCCGGGACAGGGGTCACTGAAGCTTTCTTT.